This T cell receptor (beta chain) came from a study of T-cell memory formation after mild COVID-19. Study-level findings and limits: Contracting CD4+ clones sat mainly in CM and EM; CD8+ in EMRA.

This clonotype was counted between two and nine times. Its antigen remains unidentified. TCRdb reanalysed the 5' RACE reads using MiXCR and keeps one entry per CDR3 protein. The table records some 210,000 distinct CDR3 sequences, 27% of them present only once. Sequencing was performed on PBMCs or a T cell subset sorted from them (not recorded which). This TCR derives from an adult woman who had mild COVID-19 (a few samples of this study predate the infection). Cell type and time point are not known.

CDR3 residues: CSAWRGYEQYF. Here the CDR3 DNA reads TGCAGTGCTTGGAGGGGGTACGAGCAGTACTTC. V gene TRBV20-1 combines with J gene TRBJ2-7; D could derive from TRBD1 or TRBD2 (6 bases each). The V gene lost 5 bases and the J gene lost 4 bases, with 9 bases spanning the gap. The length of the CDR3 is 11 residues. Germline loops: CDR1 DFQATT, CDR2 SNEGSKA (reference sequence).